Ten or more counts support the clone carrying this T cell receptor beta chain. Its antigen is unknown. Each CDR3 protein is one row after TCRdb ran MiXCR on the PCR reads. The sample lists about 500,000 distinct CDR3 sequences; about 21% were seen once. The length of the CDR3 is 18 residues. J lost 6 bases, V lost 1 base, and 13 bases had no gene match. CDR1 SGHTA and CDR2 FQGTGA come from the germline V gene. These data belong to a study of molecular identifiers for immune sequencing clone quantification. Findings and caveats of the study: Whereas clones above 20 RNA copies held under 1% of naive-cell molecules, they held over 97% of effector molecules.

Sorted naive CD8 T cells, 20,000 to 1,000,000, were sequenced from 10%, 30% or 50% RNA. The TCR originated in a human donor in good health. Some libraries in this study had Jurkat cell RNA spiked in. The chain carries TRBV7-3 and TRBJ2-3; 10 bases line up with TRBD2. The sequencing input was naive CD8+ T cells from blood, with Jurkat cell RNA spiked in. The subset here: FACS-sorted CD8+CD4-CCR7+CD45RA+ naive T cells. CDR3 in DNA: TGTGCCAGCAGCTTAAGTAGGTCTGCTAGCGGGAGCGGTGATACGCAGTATTTT. Its protein is CASSLSRSASGSGDTQYF.